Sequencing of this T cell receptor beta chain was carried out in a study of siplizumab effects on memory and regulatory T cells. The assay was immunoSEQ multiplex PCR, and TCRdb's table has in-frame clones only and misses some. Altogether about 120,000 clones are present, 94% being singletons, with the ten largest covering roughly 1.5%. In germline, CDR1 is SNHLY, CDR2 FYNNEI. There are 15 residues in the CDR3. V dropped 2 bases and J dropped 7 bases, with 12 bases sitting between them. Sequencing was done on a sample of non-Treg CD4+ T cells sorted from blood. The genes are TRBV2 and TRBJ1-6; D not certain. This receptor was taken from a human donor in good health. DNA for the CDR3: TGTGCCAGCAGTGAAAGGGTGAAGGAAAATTCACCCCTCCACTTT. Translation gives CASSERVKENSPLHF.